The 28 T cell receptor beta chains reported below all come from one sample, sequenced in a study of T cells in Graves' hyperthyroidism and ophthalmopathy. RNA transcripts provided the source from which TCR beta CDR3 regions were amplified. Researchers ran a first-round RT-PCR on the TCR CDR3 using the HTBI primer set. TCRdb re-called the multiplex PCR reads with MiXCR, one entry per CDR3 protein. Here the sample spans about 380,000 distinct CDR3 sequences, roughly 18% being singletons. Sequenced sample: blood. These receptors came from a man younger than 35 with Graves' ophthalmopathy.

This clonotype showed up many times. The V call is TRBV7-8, the J call TRBJ2-1; TRBD1 matches 9 bases. After removal of 4 bases from V and 4 bases from J, the junction contained 8 bases not matched to a gene. The V gene's germline CDR1 is SGHVS and CDR2 FQNEAQ. There are 16 residues in the CDR3. CDR3 bases: TGTGCCAGCAGCTCTCCACAGGGGGCGGGTTACAATGAGCAGTTCTTC. Translating it yields CASSSPQGAGYNEQFF.

In its sample, this clonotype was seen a few times. The chain couples TRBV18 to TRBJ1-5; 7 bases fit TRBD1. This CDR3 region has 15 residues. Germline loops: CDR1 KGHSH, CDR2 LQKENI. Germline trimming cut 2 bases from V and 5 bases from J; bases unmatched to any gene: 6. In DNA, the CDR3 is TGTGCCAGCTCACCAGAGGGGGCGCGGGATCAGCCCCAGCATTTT. Its protein product is CASSPEGARDQPQHF.

This clonotype was observed many times. The chain employs TRBV28 and TRBJ1-5, with unresolved D. Per the germline V gene, CDR1 is MDHEN and CDR2 is SYDVKM. V lost 4 bases and J 4 bases, leaving 5 bases between the germline ends. This CDR3 is 12 amino acids long. CDR3 sequence reads: CASSSANQPQHF. In DNA form, the CDR3 reads TGTGCCAGCAGTTCCGCAAATCAGCCCCAGCATTTT.

This chain uses TRBV12-3 or TRBV12-4 with TRBJ2-1, with TRBD1 matching 8 bases. The CDR3 covers 14 residues. The V and J ends lost 7 bases and 5 bases, in that order; junction bases with no gene match: 7. The CDR3: CASTPGQVDNEQFF. In nucleotides, the CDR3 is TGTGCCAGCACCCCGGGACAGGTTGACAATGAGCAGTTCTTC.

Many counts were recorded for this clonotype. The CDR3 sequence is CASRPTSGGGESYNEQFF. The CDR3 nucleotides read TGTGCCAGCAGGCCTACTAGCGGGGGGGGAGAGTCCTACAATGAGCAGTTCTTC. This sequence joins TRBV9 and TRBJ2-1, with 13 positions matching TRBD2. The CDR3 spans 18 residues. The V gene's germline CDR1 is SGDLS and CDR2 YYNGEE. V was clipped by 5 bases and J by 1 base; unmatched bases: 9.

This sequence joins TRBV4-1 and TRBJ2-3; no firm D call. Germline V gene data show CDR1 as MGHRA and CDR2 as YSYEKL. V lost 0 bases, J lost 1 base, and 14 bases lay in between. This CDR3 has 17 residues. The CDR3 is CASSQDGTRHRTDTQYF. CDR3 nucleotides: TGCGCCAGCAGCCAAGACGGCACCAGGCATCGCACAGATACGCAGTATTTT.

The table lists this clonotype with a few counts. This CDR3 is CASSRVLIRGQSGYTF. Written as DNA, the CDR3 is TGTGCCAGCAGCCGGGTGCTGATCCGGGGCCAGAGTGGCTACACCTTC. The chain employs TRBV6-2 or TRBV6-3 and TRBJ1-2, with D possibly matching TRBD1 (5 bases). The length of the CDR3 is 16 residues. Per the germline V gene, CDR1 is MNHEY and CDR2 is SVGEGT. The germline V and J ends were trimmed by 6 bases and 7 bases, with 24 bases remaining between them.

To note about this clonotype: One base away lies a much larger clone, so this may be a sequencing read error. The CDR3 DNA reads as TGTGCCACGGAGGTGGGATCGGCCTGGGCCAACGTCCTGACTTTC. Its translation: CATEVGSAWANVLTF. This chain joins TRBV28 and TRBJ2-6, with D possibly being TRBD2 (5 bases). This CDR3 is 15 amino acids long. CDR1 and CDR2 from the germline V gene are MDHEN and SYDVKM. Between the trimmed V and J ends, which lost 10 bases and 5 bases, there was a span of 18 bases.

This chain links TRBV19 with TRBJ2-3; the D gene is possibly TRBD1 (5 bases). Germline values: CDR1 LNHDA, CDR2 SQIVND (reference sequence). Trimming stripped 3 bases from V and 2 bases from J, with 6 bases between. CDR3 size: 13 residues. The DNA of the CDR3 is TGTGCCAGTAGTATCAGGGACACAGATACGCAGTATTTT. Encoded protein: CASSIRDTDTQYF.

This chain joins TRBV6-1 and TRBJ2-7; 10 bases agree with TRBD2. The CDR3 contains 15 residues. Germline assignment: CDR1 MNHNS and CDR2 SASEGT. The ends lost 6 bases at V and 4 bases at J; junction bases unmatched: 9. CDR3 in amino acids: CASRPSGGGSYEQYF. The CDR3 DNA sequence: TGTGCCAGCAGACCCAGCGGGGGGGGGAGTTACGAGCAGTACTTC.

This clonotype was picked up many times. CDR3 amino acids: CASSPLSGGAGNEQFF. The CDR3 bases are TGTGCCAGCAGCCCACTTAGCGGGGGGGCGGGTAATGAGCAGTTCTTC. V is TRBV12-3 or TRBV12-4 and J is TRBJ2-1; 11 bases fit TRBD2. The trim removed 6 bases at V and 7 bases at J, leaving 11 bases unmatched. CDR3 size: 16 residues.

The chain recombines TRBV6-4 with TRBJ1-6; tentative D call: TRBD1 (6 bases). Germline CDR1 is MRHNA and CDR2 is SNTAGT. Trimming took off 3 bases at V and 9 bases at J, with 15 bases between the two ends. The CDR3 contains 15 residues. The CDR3 DNA sequence: TGTGCCAGCAGTGATACGACAGGAGGAATTTCACCCCTCCACTTT. It translates to CASSDTTGGISPLHF.

In this sample, this clonotype turned up a few times. The V call is TRBV24-1, the J call TRBJ1-5; D not resolved. The CDR3 is made up of 12 amino acids. The germline V gene has CDR1 KGHDR and CDR2 SFDVKD. V lost 12 bases and J 1 base, leaving 9 bases between the germline ends. CDR3 DNA sequence: TGTGCCCCTAGGGAAAGCAATCAGCCCCAGCATTTT. This codes for CAPRESNQPQHF.

This clonotype has a count of ten or more. The V and J genes are TRBV11-2 and TRBJ1-1; 9 nucleotides align to TRBD1. Germline-derived CDR1 and CDR2 are SGHAT and FQNNGV. The CDR3 runs to 15 residues. Losses at the gene ends were 6 bases for V and 8 bases for J; bases not matched to a gene: 13. In DNA form, the CDR3 reads TGTGCCAGCAGACGGACAGGGGAAGGGGGTGGGGAAGCTTTCTTT. Translated, it gives CASRRTGEGGGEAFF. Supplemented by reference TRBV11-2 and TRBJ1-1, the full variable domain reads EAGVAQSPRYKIIEKRQSVAFWCNPISGHATLYWYQQILGQGPKLLIQFQNNGVVDDSQLPKDRFSAERLKGVDSTLKIQPAKLEDSAVYLCASRRTGEGGGEAFFGQGTRLTVV.

The V and J genes are TRBV18 and TRBJ2-1, with D unclear. This CDR3 contains 14 residues. CDR1 is KGHSH, CDR2 LQKENI, per germline. Trimming removed 3 bases from V and 2 bases from J, with 8 bases in between. For the CDR3, the DNA is TGTGCCAGCTCACCTGGCGAACCCTACAATGAGCAGTTCTTC. Translating it yields CASSPGEPYNEQFF.

This clonotype has ten or more counts. The V and J genes are TRBV9 and TRBJ1-3, with TRBD1 matching 8 bases. V lost 3 bases to trimming and J lost 2 bases; unmatched junction nucleotides: 4. The germline V gene encodes CDR1 SGDLS and CDR2 YYNGEE. This CDR3 has 15 amino acids. The CDR3 here is CASSGDRSAGNTIYF. The CDR3 DNA follows: TGTGCCAGCAGCGGGGACAGGAGTGCTGGAAACACCATATATTTT.

A word on this clonotype: The junction departs from the called germline gene at one end, perhaps through a read error. V and J are TRBV5-5 and TRBJ2-7; D may correspond to TRBD1 or TRBD2 (6 bases each). This CDR3 is built from 13 residues. The germline V gene has CDR1 SGHKS and CDR2 YYEKEE (reference sequence). CDR3 region: CASSLGGQTEQYF. CDR3 coding DNA: TGCGCCAGCAGCTTGGGGGGACAAACCGAGCAGTACTTC.

The chain couples TRBV5-4 to TRBJ2-6, with TRBD1 identical over 8 bases. This CDR3 has 22 residues. Germline assignment: CDR1 SGHNT and CDR2 YYREEE (reference sequence). Unmatched junction bases numbered 23, after V lost 5 bases and J lost 1 base. The CDR3 region is CASSPFPGTGRGYGSGANVLTF. CDR3 bases: TGTGCCAGCAGTCCTTTTCCCGGGACAGGAAGAGGGTATGGGTCTGGGGCCAACGTCCTGACTTTC. The full variable domain, in which reference TRBV5-4 and TRBJ2-6 provide the parts outside the CDR3, is ETGVTQSPTHLIKTRGQQVTLRCSSQSGHNTVSWYQQALGQGPQFIFQYYREEENGRGNFPPRFSGLQFPNYSSELNVNALELDDSALYLCASSPFPGTGRGYGSGANVLTFGAGSRLTVL.

This clonotype was observed many times. V and J are TRBV18 and TRBJ2-7, with 7 bases that match TRBD2. V dropped 3 bases and J dropped 6; count of bases not matched to a gene: 5. Germline-derived CDR1 and CDR2 are KGHSH and LQKENI. The CDR3 loop spans 13 amino acids. The CDR3 DNA is TGTGCCAGCTCACCCGCCTCGGGGGGCGAGCAGTACTTC. It codes for CASSPASGGEQYF.

This clonotype has ten or more counts. The chain joins TRBV6-1 to TRBJ2-5; 7 nucleotides line up with TRBD2. The CDR3 runs 12 residues. Germline lookup yields CDR1 MNHNS and CDR2 SASEGT. J was trimmed by 6 bases and V by 6 bases; bases with no gene match: 4. The chain's CDR3 is CASRSGVKTQYF. In nucleotides, the CDR3 is TGTGCCAGCAGAAGCGGGGTAAAGACCCAGTACTTC.

The J gene is TRBJ1-1, the V gene TRBV28, with 7 bases that match TRBD1. V lost 6 bases and J lost 5; bases outside the gene matches: 6. The CDR3 is 13 residues long. Germline V CDR1 and CDR2: MDHEN, SYDVKM. CDR3 sequence: CASRFAGGTEAFF. The CDR3 nucleotides are TGTGCCAGCAGATTCGCAGGGGGGACTGAAGCTTTCTTT.

This clonotype has ten or more counts. CDR3 DNA sequence: TGTGCCAGCAGTGGGACAGGGGGAAGTGAGCAGTTCTTC. It encodes CASSGTGGSEQFF. The chain joins TRBV12-3 or TRBV12-4 to TRBJ2-1; 11 positions match TRBD1. The CDR3 runs 13 residues. Trimming at V came to 5 bases and at J to 9 bases, leaving 3 bases not matched to a gene.

This clonotype was counted at least ten times. The chain recombines TRBV12-3 or TRBV12-4 with TRBJ2-3; no clear D gene. The CDR3 spans 17 residues. Trimming left V 1 base short and J 3 bases short, with 17 bases between. CDR3 sequence reads: CASSLGVETYGTDTQYF. In DNA form, the CDR3 reads TGTGCCAGCAGTTTAGGGGTCGAGACTTACGGAACAGATACGCAGTATTTT.

This clonotype has more than one count but fewer than ten. As the CDR3 is not closed by the conserved phenylalanine or tryptophan, this likely results from a read error. This chain joins TRBV7-8 and TRBJ1-1; tentative D call: TRBD1 (5 bases). There are 16 residues in the CDR3. Germline CDR1 is SGHVS and CDR2 is FQNEAQ. V was pared by 6 bases and J by 1 base, with 18 bases between. The CDR3 protein is CASRPRRGSTNTEAFS. The DNA of the CDR3 is TGTGCCAGCAGACCCCGGCGGGGGAGCACGAACACTGAAGCTTTCTCT.

This clonotype was recorded only once. This could be a read error, since a much larger clone is one nucleotide away. The gene calls are TRBV28 and TRBJ1-2; D perhaps matches TRBD1 (5 bases). Germline V CDR1 and CDR2: MDHEN, SYDVKM. The CDR3 length is 15 residues. In DNA form, the CDR3 reads TGTGCCAGCAGTTTAGGGCCCCAGGGCTTAGGTGGCTGCACCTTC. Translated: CASSLGPQGLGGCTF.

This clonotype was counted at least ten times. The chain has TRBV7-9 and TRBJ1-1, with unresolved D. The CDR3 runs to 16 residues. V shed 5 bases and J shed 1 base, with 17 bases lying between them. Germline V gene data show CDR1 as SEHNR and CDR2 as FQNEAQ (reference sequence). The CDR3 DNA is TGTGCCAGCAGCCAACGGCTCGGGTCGGCGAACACTGAAGCTTTCTTT. Its translation is CASSQRLGSANTEAFF.

This clonotype was picked up a small number of times. The chain joins TRBV12-3 or TRBV12-4 to TRBJ1-2, with TRBD1 matching over 8 bases. The ends lost 5 bases at V and 7 bases at J; junction bases unmatched: 12. The CDR3 is made up of 15 amino acids. The DNA of the CDR3 is TGTGCCAGCAGTCCGAGACAGGGGCCCCAACGTGGCTACACCTTC. Translating it yields CASSPRQGPQRGYTF.

The table lists this clonotype with many counts. The rearrangement uses TRBV11-2 and TRBJ2-1; 7 nucleotides agree with TRBD2. Trimming removed 1 base from V and 4 bases from J; junction bases left unmatched: 13. This CDR3 has 18 amino acids. The V gene's germline CDR1 is SGHAT and CDR2 FQNNGV. CDR3: CASSLASGGGGRYNEQFF. CDR3 coding DNA: TGTGCCAGCAGCTTAGCATCGGGTGGCGGGGGTAGATACAATGAGCAGTTCTTC.